This TCR beta chain was documented in a study of blood T cell repertoires in COVID-19. About the study: There were acute and convalescent COVID-19 samples, and they came from the United States, Italy and Spain. The analysed material was cDNA or gDNA that came from T cells, B-cell-depleted T cells, or PBMCs.

Germline assignment: CDR1 KGHSH and CDR2 LQKENI. Unmatched junction bases numbered 12, after V lost 3 bases and J lost 5 bases. The CDR3 loop spans 16 amino acids. Original processing notes: By means of reference gene primer amplification, nucleated cell counts were estimated. Sequenced by immunoSEQ multiplex PCR; TCRdb stores in-frame clones only, minus some. V and J calls and clone size are those listed in that table; D and trimming were worked out from the DNA. The sample holds more than 95,000 clones, about four fifths seen once. V and J are TRBV18 and TRBJ2-7, with 8 bases lining up with TRBD1. The source of this sequence is an older man with acute or convalescent COVID-19. Source material: peripheral blood. CDR3 sequence reads: CASSPLLGQGPDEQYF. CDR3 DNA: TGTGCCAGCTCACCTCTACTAGGACAGGGCCCGGACGAGCAGTACTTC.